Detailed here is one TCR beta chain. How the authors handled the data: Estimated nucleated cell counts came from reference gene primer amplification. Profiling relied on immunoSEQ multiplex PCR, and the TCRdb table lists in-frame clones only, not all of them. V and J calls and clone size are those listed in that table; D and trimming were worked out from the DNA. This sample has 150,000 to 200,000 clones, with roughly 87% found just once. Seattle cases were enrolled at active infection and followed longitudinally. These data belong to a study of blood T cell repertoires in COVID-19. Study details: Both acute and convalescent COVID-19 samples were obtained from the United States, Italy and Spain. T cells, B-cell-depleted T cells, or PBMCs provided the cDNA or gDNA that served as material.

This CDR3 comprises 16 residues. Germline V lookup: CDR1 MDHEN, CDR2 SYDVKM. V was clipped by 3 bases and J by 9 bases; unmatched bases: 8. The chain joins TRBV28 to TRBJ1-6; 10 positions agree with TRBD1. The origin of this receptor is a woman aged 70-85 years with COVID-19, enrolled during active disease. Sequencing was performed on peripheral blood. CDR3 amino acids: CASSLSAGTGVSPLHF. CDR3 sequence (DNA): TGTGCCAGCAGTTTGTCCGCCGGGACAGGGGTTTCACCCCTCCACTTT.